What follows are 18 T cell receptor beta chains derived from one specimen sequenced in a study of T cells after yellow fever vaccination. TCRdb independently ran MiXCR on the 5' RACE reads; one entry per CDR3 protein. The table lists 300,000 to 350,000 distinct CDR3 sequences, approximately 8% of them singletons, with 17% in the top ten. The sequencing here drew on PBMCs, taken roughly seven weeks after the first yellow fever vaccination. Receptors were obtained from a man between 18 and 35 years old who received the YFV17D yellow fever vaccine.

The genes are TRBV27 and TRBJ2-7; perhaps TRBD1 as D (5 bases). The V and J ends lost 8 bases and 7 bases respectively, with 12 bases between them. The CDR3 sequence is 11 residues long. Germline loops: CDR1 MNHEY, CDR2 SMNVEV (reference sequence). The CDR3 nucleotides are TGTGCCAGCTCAGGGTCCGGTGAGCAGTACTTC. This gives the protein CASSGSGEQYF.

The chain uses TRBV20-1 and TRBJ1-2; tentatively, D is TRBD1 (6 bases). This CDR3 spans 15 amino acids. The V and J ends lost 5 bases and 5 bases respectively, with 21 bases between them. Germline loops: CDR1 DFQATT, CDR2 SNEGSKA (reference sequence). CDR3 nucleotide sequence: TGCAGTGCTCGCCAGTATACAGGGACTACTTATGGCTACACCTTC. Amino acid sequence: CSARQYTGTTYGYTF.

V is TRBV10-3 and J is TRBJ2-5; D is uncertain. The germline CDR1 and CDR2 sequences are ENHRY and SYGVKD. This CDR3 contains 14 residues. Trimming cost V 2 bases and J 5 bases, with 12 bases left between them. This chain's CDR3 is CAISEPKFLETQYF. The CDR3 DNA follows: TGTGCCATCAGTGAGCCGAAGTTCCTCGAGACCCAGTACTTC.

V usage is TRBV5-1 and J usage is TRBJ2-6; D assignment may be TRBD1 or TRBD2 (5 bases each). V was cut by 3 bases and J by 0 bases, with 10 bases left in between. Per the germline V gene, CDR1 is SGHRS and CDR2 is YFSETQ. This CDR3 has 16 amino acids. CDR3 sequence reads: CASSWDVASGANVLTF. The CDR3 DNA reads TGCGCCAGCAGCTGGGACGTCGCCTCTGGGGCCAACGTCCTGACTTTC. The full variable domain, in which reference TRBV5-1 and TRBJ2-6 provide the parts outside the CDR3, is KAGVTQTPRYLIKTRGQQVTLSCSPISGHRSVSWYQQTPGQGLQFLFEYFSETQRNKGNFPGRFSGRQFSNSRSEMNVSTLELGDSALYLCASSWDVASGANVLTFGAGSRLTVL.

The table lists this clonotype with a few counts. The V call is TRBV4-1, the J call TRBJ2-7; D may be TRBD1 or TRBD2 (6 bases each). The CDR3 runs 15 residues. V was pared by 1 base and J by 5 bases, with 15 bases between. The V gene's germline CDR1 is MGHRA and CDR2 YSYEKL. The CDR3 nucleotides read TGCGCCAGCAGCCAAGTCCCCGGGGGCTACGACGAGCAGTACTTC. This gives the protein CASSQVPGGYDEQYF.

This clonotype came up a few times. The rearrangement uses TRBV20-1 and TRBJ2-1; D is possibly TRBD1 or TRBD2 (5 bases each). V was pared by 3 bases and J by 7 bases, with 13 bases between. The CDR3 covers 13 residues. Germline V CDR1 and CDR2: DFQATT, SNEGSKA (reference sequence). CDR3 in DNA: TGCAGTGCTAGGAACGCTGGGACGAATGAGCAGTTCTTC. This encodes CSARNAGTNEQFF.

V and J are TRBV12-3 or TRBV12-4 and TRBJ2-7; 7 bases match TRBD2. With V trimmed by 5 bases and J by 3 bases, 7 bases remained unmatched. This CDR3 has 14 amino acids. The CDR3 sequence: CASSPRLASYEQYF. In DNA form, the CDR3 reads TGTGCCAGCAGTCCGCGACTAGCCAGCTACGAGCAGTACTTC.

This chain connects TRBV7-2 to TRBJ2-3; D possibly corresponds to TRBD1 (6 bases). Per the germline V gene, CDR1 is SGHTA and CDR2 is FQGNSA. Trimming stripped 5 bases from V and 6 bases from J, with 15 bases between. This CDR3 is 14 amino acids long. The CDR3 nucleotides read TGTGCCAGCAGCCAGGACAGTCCCGCGGATACGCAGTATTTT. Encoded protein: CASSQDSPADTQYF.

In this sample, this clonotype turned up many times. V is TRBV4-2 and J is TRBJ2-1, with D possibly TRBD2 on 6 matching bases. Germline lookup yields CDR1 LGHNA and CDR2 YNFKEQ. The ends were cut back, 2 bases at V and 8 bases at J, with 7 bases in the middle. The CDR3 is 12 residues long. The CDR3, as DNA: TGTGCCAGCAGCCAAAGACTAGATGAGCAGTTCTTC. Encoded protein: CASSQRLDEQFF.

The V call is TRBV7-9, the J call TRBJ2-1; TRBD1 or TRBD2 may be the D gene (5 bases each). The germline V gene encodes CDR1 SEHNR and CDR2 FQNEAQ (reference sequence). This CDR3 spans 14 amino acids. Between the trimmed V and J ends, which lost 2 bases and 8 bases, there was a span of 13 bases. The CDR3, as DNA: TGTGCCAGCAGCTTAAGAGGGACGGGGCATGAGCAGTTCTTC. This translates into CASSLRGTGHEQFF. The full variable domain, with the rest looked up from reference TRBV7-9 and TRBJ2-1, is DTGVSQNPRHKITKRGQNVTFRCDPISEHNRLYWYRQTLGQGPEFLTYFQNEAQLEKSRLLSDRFSAERPKGSFSTLEIQRTEQGDSAMYLCASSLRGTGHEQFFGPGTRLTVL.

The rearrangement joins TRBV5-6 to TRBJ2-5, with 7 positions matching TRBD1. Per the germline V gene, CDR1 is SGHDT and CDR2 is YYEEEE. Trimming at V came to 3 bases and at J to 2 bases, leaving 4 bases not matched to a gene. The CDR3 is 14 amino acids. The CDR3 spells CASSSGTDQETQYF. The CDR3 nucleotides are TGTGCCAGCAGCTCCGGGACAGATCAAGAGACCCAGTACTTC.

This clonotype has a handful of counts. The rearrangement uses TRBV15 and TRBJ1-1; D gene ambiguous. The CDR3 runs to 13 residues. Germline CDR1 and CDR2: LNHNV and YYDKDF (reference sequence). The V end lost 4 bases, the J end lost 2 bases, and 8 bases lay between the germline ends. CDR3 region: CATSTGRNTEAFF. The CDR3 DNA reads TGTGCCACCAGCACGGGAAGAAACACTGAAGCTTTCTTT. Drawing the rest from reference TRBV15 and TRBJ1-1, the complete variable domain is DAMVIQNPRYQVTQFGKPVTLSCSQTLNHNVMYWYQQKSSQAPKLLFHYYDKDFNNEADTPDNFQSRRPNTSFCFLDIRSPGLGDTAMYLCATSTGRNTEAFFGQGTRLTVV.

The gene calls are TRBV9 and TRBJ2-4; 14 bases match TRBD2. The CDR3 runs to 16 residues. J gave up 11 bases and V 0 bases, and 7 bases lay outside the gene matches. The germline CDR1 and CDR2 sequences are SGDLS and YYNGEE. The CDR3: CASSVGLAGGLNFQYF. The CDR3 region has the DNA TGTGCCAGCAGCGTAGGACTAGCGGGGGGGCTGAACTTTCAGTACTTC.

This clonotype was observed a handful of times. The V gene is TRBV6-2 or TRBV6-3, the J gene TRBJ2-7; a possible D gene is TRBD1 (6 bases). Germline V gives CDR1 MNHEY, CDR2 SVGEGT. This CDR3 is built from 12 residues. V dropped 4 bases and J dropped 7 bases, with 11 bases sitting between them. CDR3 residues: CASSSDRPEQYF. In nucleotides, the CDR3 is TGTGCCAGCAGTTCAGACAGGCCTGAGCAGTACTTC.

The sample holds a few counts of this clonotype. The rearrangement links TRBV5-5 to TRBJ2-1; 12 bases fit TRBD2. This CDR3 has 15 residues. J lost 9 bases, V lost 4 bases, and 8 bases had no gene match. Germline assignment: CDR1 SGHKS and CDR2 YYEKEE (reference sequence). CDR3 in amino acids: CASSIKTSGGPEQFF. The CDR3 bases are TGTGCCAGCAGCATTAAGACTAGCGGGGGTCCTGAGCAGTTCTTC.

The CDR3 DNA reads as TGTGCCAGCAGCTCCCCCCGGGGCACTGAAGCTTTCTTT. The encoded protein is CASSSPRGTEAFF. This chain uses TRBV12-3 or TRBV12-4 with TRBJ1-1; D call uncertain. This CDR3 region has 13 residues. V was shortened by 6 bases and J by 4 bases, with 12 bases between the two germline ends.

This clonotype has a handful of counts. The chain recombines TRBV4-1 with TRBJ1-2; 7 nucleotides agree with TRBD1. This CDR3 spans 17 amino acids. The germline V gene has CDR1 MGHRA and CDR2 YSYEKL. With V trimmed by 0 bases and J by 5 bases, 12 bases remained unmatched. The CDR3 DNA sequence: TGCGCCAGCAGCCAAGATTGGACAGGCGCCCACCCATATGGCTACACCTTC. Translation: CASSQDWTGAHPYGYTF.

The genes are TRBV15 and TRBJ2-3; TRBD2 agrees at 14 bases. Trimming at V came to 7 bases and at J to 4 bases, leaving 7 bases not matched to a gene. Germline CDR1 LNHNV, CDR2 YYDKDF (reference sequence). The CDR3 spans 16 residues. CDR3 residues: CATTPRLAGGPDTQYF. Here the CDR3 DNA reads TGTGCCACCACCCCAAGACTAGCGGGGGGGCCAGATACGCAGTATTTT.